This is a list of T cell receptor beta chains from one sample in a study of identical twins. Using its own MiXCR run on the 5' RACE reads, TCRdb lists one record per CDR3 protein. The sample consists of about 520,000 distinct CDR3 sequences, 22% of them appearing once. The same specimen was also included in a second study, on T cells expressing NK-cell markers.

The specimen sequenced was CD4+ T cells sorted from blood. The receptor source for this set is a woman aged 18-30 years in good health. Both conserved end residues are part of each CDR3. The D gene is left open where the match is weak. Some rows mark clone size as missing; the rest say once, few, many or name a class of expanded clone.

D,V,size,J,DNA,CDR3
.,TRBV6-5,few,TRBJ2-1,TGTGCCAGCAGTTCAAGGCGGGCCGACAATGAGCAGTTCTTC,CASSSRRADNEQFF
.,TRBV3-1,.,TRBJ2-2,TGTGCCAGCAGCAGGCTAAGTGAGACCGGGGAGCTGTTTTTT,CASSRLSETGELFF
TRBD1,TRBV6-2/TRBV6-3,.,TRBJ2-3,TGTGCCAGCAGCTTACGAACACGGACAGGGAATAAAGATACGCAGTATTTT,CASSLRTRTGNKDTQYF
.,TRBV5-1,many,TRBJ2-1,TGCGCCAGCAGCTTGGCCGGCTTGGATGAGCAGTTCTTC,CASSLAGLDEQFF
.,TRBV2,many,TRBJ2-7,TGTGCCAGCATGGAGGCGCCCTACGAGCAGTACTTC,CASMEAPYEQYF
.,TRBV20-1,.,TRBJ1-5,TGCAGTGCTATGGGGGTCCCGAATCAGCCCCAGCATTTT,CSAMGVPNQPQHF
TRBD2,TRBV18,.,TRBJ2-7,TGTGCCAGCTCACCCGCTAGCGGCGACCTATACGAGCAGTACTTC,CASSPASGDLYEQYF
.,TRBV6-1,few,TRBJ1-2,TGTGCCAGCAGTCCCGGACCTACAGGCCGTTATGGCTACACCTTC,CASSPGPTGRYGYTF
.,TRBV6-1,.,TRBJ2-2,TGTGCCAGCAGCCAACCCCGAACTGACAACACCGGGGAGCTGTTTTTT,CASSQPRTDNTGELFF
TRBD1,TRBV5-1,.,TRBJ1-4,TGCGCCAGCAGCTTGGACAGGGGGCCAGGGGAAAAACTGTTTTTT,CASSLDRGPGEKLFF
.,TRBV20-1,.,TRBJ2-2,TGCAGTGCTAGAGACAGGAGGAACACCGGGGAGCTGTTTTTT,CSARDRRNTGELFF
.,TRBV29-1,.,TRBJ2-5,TGCAGCGTCGCAAGGATTGGAGAGACCCAGTACTTC,CSVARIGETQYF
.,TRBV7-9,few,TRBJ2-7,TGTGCCAGCAGCCCTTTTTTGAGCGGAGTGGGCGAGCAGTACTTC,CASSPFLSGVGEQYF
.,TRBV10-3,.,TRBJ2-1,TGTGCCATCAGTAGGGGGAAAACCCCCAATGAGCAGTTCTTC,CAISRGKTPNEQFF
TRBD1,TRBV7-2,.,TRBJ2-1,TGTGCCAGCAGCTTACCGGGGACAGGGGGGACTTCGAATGAGCAGTTCTTC,CASSLPGTGGTSNEQFF
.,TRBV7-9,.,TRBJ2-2,TGTGCCAGCAGCTCAGCCGACTCCACTAACACCGGGGAGCTGTTTTTT,CASSSADSTNTGELFF
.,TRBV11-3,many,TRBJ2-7,TGTGCCAGCAGCAGGATCGGCGGGGTAACTAACGAGCAGTACTTC,CASSRIGGVTNEQYF
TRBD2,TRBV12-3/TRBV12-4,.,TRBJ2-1,TGTGCCAGCAGTTGGGGGAGGGCCCGCAATGAGCAGTTCTTC,CASSWGRARNEQFF
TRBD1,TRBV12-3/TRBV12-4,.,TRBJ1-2,TGTGCCAGCAGTTTTGGAGAACGGACAGGGTATGGCTACACCTTC,CASSFGERTGYGYTF
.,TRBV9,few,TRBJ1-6,TGTGCCAGCAGTCTAGGGGTGCACCGCTCACCCCTCCACTTT,CASSLGVHRSPLHF
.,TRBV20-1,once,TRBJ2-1,TGCAGTGCTAGAGATGGAGGGACCCCCTACAATGAGCAGTTCTTC,CSARDGGTPYNEQFF
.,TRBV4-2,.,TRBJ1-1,TGTGCCATCAGCCCAGGCCTGTGGGGGATTGAAGCTTTCTTT,CAISPGLWGIEAFF
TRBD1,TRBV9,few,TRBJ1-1,TGTGCCAGCAGCGCAGGACAGGGTGTTGGAGCTTTCTTT,CASSAGQGVGAFF
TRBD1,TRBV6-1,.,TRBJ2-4,TGTGCCAGCAACCGAGACAGGGGTAGAAAGGCCAAAAACATTCAGTACTTC,CASNRDRGRKAKNIQYF
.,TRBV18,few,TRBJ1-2,TGTGCCAGCTCACGGGAGTATGTTGGCTACACCTTC,CASSREYVGYTF
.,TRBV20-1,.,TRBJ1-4,TGCAGTGCTAGAGATCAAGAGGGGAGTAATGAAAAACTGTTTTTT,CSARDQEGSNEKLFF
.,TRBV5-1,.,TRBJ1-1,TGCGCCAGCAGCTTGGAAATCAGGAGTGGGAACACTGAAGCTTTCTTT,CASSLEIRSGNTEAFF
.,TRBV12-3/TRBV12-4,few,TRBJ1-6,TGTGCCAGCAGTTACGGGGGGTCGGCCCTCCACTTT,CASSYGGSALHF
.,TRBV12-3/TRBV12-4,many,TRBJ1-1,TGTGCCAGCAGTTTCAGAACGGGGGTGAACACTGAAGCTTTCTTT,CASSFRTGVNTEAFF
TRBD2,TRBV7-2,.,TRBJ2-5,TGTGCCAGCAGCACAAGACTAGCGGGGGCAGAGACCCAGTACTTC,CASSTRLAGAETQYF
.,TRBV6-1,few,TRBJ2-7,TGTGCCAGCACCAAGGAAGAAGGGTACAACGAGCAGTACTTC,CASTKEEGYNEQYF
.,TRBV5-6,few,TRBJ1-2,TGTGCCAGCAGCTCCTCAGGCGGGCGGGGCTACACCTTC,CASSSSGGRGYTF
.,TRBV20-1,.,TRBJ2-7,TGCAGTGCCCAGAATTCCTACGAGCAGTACTTC,CSAQNSYEQYF
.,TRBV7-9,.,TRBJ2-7,TGTGCCAGCAGCTTAGTGAGGGAGCAGTACTTC,CASSLVREQYF
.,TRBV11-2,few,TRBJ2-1,TGTGCCAGCAGCTCGTTCGGAGGTGAGCAGTTCTTC,CASSSFGGEQFF
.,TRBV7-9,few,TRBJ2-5,TGTGCCAGCAGCTTCTGGAACCAAGAGACCCAGTACTTC,CASSFWNQETQYF
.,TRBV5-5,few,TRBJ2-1,TGTGCCAGCAGCTTGACTGTCTGGGGCAATGAGCAGTTCTTC,CASSLTVWGNEQFF
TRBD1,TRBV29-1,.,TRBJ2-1,TGCAGCGTTGCCCAGGGGGATGGTGAGCAGTTCTTC,CSVAQGDGEQFF
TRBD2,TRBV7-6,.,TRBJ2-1,TGTGCCAGCAGCTCGGGGGGGAGCAATGAGCAGTTCTTC,CASSSGGSNEQFF
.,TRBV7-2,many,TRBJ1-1,TGTGCCAGCACCCCGGGACTCCTAAAGAACACTGAAGCTTTCTTT,CASTPGLLKNTEAFF
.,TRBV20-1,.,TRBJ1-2,TGCAGTGCTGATAGAGCTAACTATGGCTACACCTTC,CSADRANYGYTF
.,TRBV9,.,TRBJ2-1,TGTGCCAGCAGCGTAGATATAGAGAATGAGCAGTTCTTC,CASSVDIENEQFF
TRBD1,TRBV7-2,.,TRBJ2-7,TGTGCCAGCAGCTTAGAAGGGGGCGCGACCGGGGAGCAGTACTTC,CASSLEGGATGEQYF
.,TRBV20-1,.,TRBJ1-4,TGCAGTGCTAGACAGGATCGTGAAAAACTGTTTTTT,CSARQDREKLFF
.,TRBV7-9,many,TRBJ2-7,TGTGCCAGCAGCCGAACCCAGGGGACCAACGAGCAGTACTTC,CASSRTQGTNEQYF
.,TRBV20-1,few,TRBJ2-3,TGCAGTGCCATCCCTTCTCGGGGGTGGGGATCCAATACGCAGTATTTT,CSAIPSRGWGSNTQYF
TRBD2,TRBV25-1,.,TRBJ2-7,TGTGCCAGCAGTCCCTCCGGGACTAGCGGCTTTTCTTATCACGAGCAGTACTTC,CASSPSGTSGFSYHEQYF
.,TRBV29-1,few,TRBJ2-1,TGCAGCGTTCGTACACACGAGCAGTTCTTC,CSVRTHEQFF
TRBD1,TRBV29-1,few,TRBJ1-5,TGCAGCGTTGGAGGACAGGGGGACAATCAGCCCCAGCATTTT,CSVGGQGDNQPQHF
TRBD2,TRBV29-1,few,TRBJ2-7,TGCAGCGTTGAAAGGGCGGTTAGCGGGAGGTCGATGGAGCAGTACTTC,CSVERAVSGRSMEQYF
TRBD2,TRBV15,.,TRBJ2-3,TGTGCCACCAGCAGAGTATCGACGGGCGGACTAGCGTGGCAGTATTTT,CATSRVSTGGLAWQYF
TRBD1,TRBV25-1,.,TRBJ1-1,TGTGCCAGCAGTCCAGGGGGCAGGTACACTGAAGCTTTCTTT,CASSPGGRYTEAFF
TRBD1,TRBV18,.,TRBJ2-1,TGTGCCAGCTCACCTATCCGACAGGGTGGGGGCAATGAGCAGTTCTTC,CASSPIRQGGGNEQFF
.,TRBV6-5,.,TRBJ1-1,TGTGCCAGCAGTTACGCGACGGGGAACACTGAAGCTTTCTTT,CASSYATGNTEAFF
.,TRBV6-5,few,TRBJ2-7,TGTGCCAGCAGTTTAGACGCAGATTCCTACGAGCAGTACTTC,CASSLDADSYEQYF
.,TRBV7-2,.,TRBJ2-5,TGTGCCAGCAGCGCTGACCCGGGACTCGAAGAGACCCAGTACTTC,CASSADPGLEETQYF
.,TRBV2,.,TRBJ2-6,TGTGCCAGCAGTGAAGGAGGGGTTGGGGCCAACGTCCTGACTTTC,CASSEGGVGANVLTF
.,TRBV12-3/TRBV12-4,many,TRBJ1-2,TGTGCCAGCAGTTTATCTTTGTCGGTGACCCGCTATGGCTACACCTTC,CASSLSLSVTRYGYTF
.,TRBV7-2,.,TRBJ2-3,TGTGCCAGCAGAGGGATTCCGGGAAGTGGGGTATCGCAGTATTTT,CASRGIPGSGVSQYF